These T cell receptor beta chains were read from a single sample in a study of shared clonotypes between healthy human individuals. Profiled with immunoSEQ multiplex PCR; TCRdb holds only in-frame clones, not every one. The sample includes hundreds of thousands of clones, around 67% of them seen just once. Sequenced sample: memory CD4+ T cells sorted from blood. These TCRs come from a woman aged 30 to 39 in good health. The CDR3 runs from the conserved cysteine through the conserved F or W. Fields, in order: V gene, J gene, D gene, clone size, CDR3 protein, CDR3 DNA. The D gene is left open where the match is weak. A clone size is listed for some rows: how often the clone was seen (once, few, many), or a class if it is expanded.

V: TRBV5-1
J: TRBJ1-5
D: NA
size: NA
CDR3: CASSLSGDSNQPQHF
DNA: TGCGCCAGCAGCTTGAGCGGCGATAGCAATCAGCCCCAGCATTTT

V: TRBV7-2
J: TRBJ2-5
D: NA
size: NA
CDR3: CASSWDWGTQYF
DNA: TGTGCCAGCAGCTGGGATTGGGGGACCCAGTACTTC

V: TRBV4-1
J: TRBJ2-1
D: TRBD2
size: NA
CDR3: CASSNKEGLATDEQFF
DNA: TGCGCCAGCAGTAATAAGGAGGGACTAGCGACCGATGAGCAGTTCTTC

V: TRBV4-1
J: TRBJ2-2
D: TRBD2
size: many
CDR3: CASSQAGGHTGELFF
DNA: TGCGCCAGCAGCCAGGCGGGAGGGCACACCGGGGAGCTGTTTTTT

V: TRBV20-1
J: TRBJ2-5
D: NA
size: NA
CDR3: CSAGFVETQYF
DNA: TGCAGTGCTGGATTTGTGGAGACCCAGTACTTC

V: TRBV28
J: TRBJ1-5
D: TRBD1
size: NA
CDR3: CASRDRPQPQHF
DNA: TGTGCCAGTAGGGACAGGCCACAGCCCCAGCATTTT

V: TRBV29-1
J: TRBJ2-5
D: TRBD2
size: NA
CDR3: CSVELAGGSQETQYF
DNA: TGCAGCGTTGAATTGGCGGGAGGGTCCCAAGAGACCCAGTACTTC

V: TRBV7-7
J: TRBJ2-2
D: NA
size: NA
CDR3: CASTPRFMNTGELFF
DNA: TGTGCCAGCACCCCAAGATTTATGAACACCGGGGAGCTGTTTTTT

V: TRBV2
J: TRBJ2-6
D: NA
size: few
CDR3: CASTPAEGAAGANVLTF
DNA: TGTGCCAGCACTCCGGCGGAGGGGGCGGCAGGGGCCAACGTCCTGACTTTC

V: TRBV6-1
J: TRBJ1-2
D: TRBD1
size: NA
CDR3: CASRGDRGDNYGYTF
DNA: TGTGCCAGCAGGGGGGACAGGGGCGATAACTATGGCTACACCTTC

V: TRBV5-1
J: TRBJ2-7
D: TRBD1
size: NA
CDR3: CASSQGGPLTYEQYF
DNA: TGCGCCAGCAGCCAAGGGGGCCCTTTGACCTACGAGCAGTACTTC

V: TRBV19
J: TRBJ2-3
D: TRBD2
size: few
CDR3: CASRSSGSTDTQYF
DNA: TGTGCCAGTAGGTCTAGCGGAAGCACAGATACGCAGTATTTT

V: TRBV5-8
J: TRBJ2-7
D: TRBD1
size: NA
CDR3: CASSFPGQGNKYEQYF
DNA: TGTGCCAGCAGCTTTCCGGGACAGGGGAATAAGTACGAGCAGTACTTC

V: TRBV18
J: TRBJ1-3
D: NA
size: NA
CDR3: CASSPLAESGNTIYF
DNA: TGTGCCAGCTCACCACTGGCGGAGTCTGGAAACACCATATATTTT

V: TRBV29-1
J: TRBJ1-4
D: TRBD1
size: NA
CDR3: CSVRQGNEKLFF
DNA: TGCAGCGTTAGACAGGGTAATGAAAAACTGTTTTTT

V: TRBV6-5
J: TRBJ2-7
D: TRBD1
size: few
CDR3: CASSYSGTGRDEQYF
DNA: TGTGCCAGCAGTTACTCCGGGACAGGGAGGGACGAGCAGTACTTC

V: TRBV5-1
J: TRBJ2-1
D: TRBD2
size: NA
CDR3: CASRPPGLEGNEQFF
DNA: TGCGCCAGCAGGCCACCGGGACTAGAGGGGAATGAGCAGTTCTTC

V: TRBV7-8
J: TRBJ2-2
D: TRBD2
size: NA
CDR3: CASRSGRVTGELFF
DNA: TGTGCCAGCAGAAGCGGGAGGGTCACCGGGGAGCTGTTTTTT

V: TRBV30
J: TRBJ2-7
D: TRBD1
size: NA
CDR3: CAWRAGGSYEQYF
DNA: TGTGCCTGGAGGGCAGGGGGCTCCTACGAGCAGTACTTC

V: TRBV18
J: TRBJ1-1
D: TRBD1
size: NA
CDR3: CASSPYLGQGAGTEAFF
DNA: TGTGCCAGCTCACCATACCTGGGACAGGGGGCGGGCACTGAAGCTTTCTTT

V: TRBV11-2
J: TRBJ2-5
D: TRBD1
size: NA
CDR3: CASSSPSGTGTGAQYF
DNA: TGTGCCAGCAGCTCACCCTCCGGGACAGGGACTGGGGCCCAGTACTTC

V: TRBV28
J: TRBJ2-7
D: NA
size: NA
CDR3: CASRPPGRATYEQYF
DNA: TGTGCCAGCAGACCCCCGGGCCGAGCGACCTACGAGCAGTACTTC

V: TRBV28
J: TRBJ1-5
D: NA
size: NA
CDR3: CASTEGGSHQPQHF
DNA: TGTGCCAGCACCGAGGGGGGCAGCCATCAGCCCCAGCATTTT

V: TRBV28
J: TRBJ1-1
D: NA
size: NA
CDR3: CASSRPRAKNTEAFF
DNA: TGTGCCAGCAGCCGACCGAGAGCTAAGAACACTGAAGCTTTCTTT

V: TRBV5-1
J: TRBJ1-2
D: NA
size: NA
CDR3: CASSWQGYGYTF
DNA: TGCGCCAGCAGCTGGCAGGGCTATGGCTACACCTTC

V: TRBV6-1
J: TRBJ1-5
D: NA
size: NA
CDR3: CATTLTSNQPQHF
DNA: TGTGCCACCACCCTAACTAGCAATCAGCCCCAGCATTTT

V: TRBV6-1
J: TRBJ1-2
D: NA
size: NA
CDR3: CASSGVRIGGYTF
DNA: TGTGCCAGCAGCGGGGTCCGGATCGGCGGCTACACCTTC

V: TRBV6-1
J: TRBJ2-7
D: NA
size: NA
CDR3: CAGAYRELYEQYF
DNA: TGTGCCGGTGCATACAGGGAGCTCTACGAGCAGTACTTC

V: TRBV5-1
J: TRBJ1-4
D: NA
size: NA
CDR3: CASSLSTDTNEKLFF
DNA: TGCGCCAGCAGCTTGAGTACAGACACTAATGAAAAACTGTTTTTT

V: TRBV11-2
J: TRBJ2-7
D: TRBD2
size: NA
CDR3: CASSASSGSSYEQYF
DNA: TGTGCCAGCAGCGCGTCTAGCGGGAGCTCCTACGAGCAGTACTTC

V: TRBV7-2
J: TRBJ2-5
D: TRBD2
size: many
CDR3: CASSLRTSGHGGTQYF
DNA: TGTGCCAGCAGCTTGAGGACTAGCGGGCATGGCGGGACCCAGTACTTC

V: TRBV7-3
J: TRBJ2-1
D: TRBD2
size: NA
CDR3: CASSTLAGGSNEQFF
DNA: TGTGCCAGCAGCACCCTAGCGGGAGGGTCCAATGAGCAGTTCTTC

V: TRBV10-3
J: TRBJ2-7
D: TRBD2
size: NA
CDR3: CAISEPPSGDSYEQYF
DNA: TGTGCCATCAGTGAGCCCCCTAGCGGAGACTCATACGAGCAGTACTTC

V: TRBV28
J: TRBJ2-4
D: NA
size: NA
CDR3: CASNRGSLNIQYF
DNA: TGTGCCAGCAATCGGGGGAGTTTAAACATTCAGTACTTC

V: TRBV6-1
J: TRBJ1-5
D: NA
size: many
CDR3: CASSEARGHSNQPQHF
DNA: TGTGCCAGCAGTGAAGCACGCGGTCATAGCAATCAGCCCCAGCATTTT